Following are 2 T cell receptor beta chains from one sample sequenced in a study of CD8+CD57+ T cells in acquired aplastic anemia (dated by TCRdb to the late 2010s). Expansion of CD8+CD57+ cells had been shown by flow cytometry in the patients chosen for sequencing. TCRdb shows the sequencer as Illumina HiSeq 2000. Genomic DNA was used as template for profiling of TCR beta VDJ combinations and CDR3 sequences. The raw public data were reprocessed by TCRdb itself: fastp quality trimming at Q25, MiXCR clonotype calling, in-frame beta chains only. CDR3 protein sequences are deduplicated, and each keeps its most common genes and DNA. The sample table lists some 200,000 distinct CDR3 sequences, about 62% of them with a count of one. The ten largest clones capture around 50% of the sample. The specimen sequenced was sorted CD4+, CD8+, or CD8+CD57+ T cells (not recorded which) from PBMCs. Receptors were obtained from a human donor with aplastic anemia.

This clonotype has just one count. The chain carries TRBV29-1 and TRBJ1-2; D call uncertain. Germline-derived CDR1 and CDR2 are SQVTM and ANQGSEA. The CDR3 loop spans 13 amino acids. V was trimmed by 7 bases and J by 0 bases, leaving 12 bases between them. The CDR3 coding sequence is TGCAGCGGTGCCTACAGTGCTAACTATGGCTACACCTTC. This encodes CSGAYSANYGYTF.

This chain uses TRBV29-1 with TRBJ2-7; a possible D gene is TRBD2 (6 bases). This CDR3 comprises 12 residues. V gave up 5 bases and J gave up 5 bases, with 13 bases separating them. Looked up from germline, CDR1 is SQVTM and CDR2 is ANQGSEA. The CDR3 loop reads CSVRTGVDEQYF. The CDR3 DNA follows: TGCAGCGTTAGGACGGGGGTGGACGAGCAGTACTTC.